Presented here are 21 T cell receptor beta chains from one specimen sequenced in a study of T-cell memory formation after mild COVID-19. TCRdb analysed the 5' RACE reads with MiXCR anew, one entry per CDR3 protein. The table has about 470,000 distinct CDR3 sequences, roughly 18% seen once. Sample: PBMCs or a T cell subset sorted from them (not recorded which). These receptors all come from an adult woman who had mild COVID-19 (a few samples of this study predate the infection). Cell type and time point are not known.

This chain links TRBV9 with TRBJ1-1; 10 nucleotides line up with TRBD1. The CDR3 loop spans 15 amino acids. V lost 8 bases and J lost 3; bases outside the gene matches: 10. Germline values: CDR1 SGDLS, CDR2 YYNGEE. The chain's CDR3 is CASGGDRGQYTEAFF. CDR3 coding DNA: TGTGCCAGTGGGGGGGACAGGGGCCAATACACTGAAGCTTTCTTT.

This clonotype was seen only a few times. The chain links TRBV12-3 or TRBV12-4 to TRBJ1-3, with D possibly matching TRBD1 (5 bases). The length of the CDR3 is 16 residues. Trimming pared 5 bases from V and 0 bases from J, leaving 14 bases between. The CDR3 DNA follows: TGTGCCAGCAGTGAACCGACCGGGGGCTCTGGAAACACCATATATTTT. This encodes CASSEPTGGSGNTIYF.

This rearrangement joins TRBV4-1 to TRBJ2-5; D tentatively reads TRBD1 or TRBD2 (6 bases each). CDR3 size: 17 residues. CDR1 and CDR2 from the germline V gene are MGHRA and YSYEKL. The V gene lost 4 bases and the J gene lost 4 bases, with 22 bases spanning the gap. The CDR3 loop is CASSRSGQYGGGETQYF. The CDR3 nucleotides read TGCGCCAGCAGCCGGTCCGGACAATACGGAGGGGGAGAGACCCAGTACTTC.

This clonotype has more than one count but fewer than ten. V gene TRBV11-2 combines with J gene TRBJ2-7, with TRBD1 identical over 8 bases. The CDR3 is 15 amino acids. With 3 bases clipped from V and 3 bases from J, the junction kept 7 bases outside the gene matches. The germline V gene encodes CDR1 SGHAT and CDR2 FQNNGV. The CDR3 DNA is TGTGCCAGCAGCTTGTACGGACAGGGAGACTACGAGCAGTACTTC. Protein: CASSLYGQGDYEQYF. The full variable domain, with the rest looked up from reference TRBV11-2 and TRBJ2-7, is EAGVAQSPRYKIIEKRQSVAFWCNPISGHATLYWYQQILGQGPKLLIQFQNNGVVDDSQLPKDRFSAERLKGVDSTLKIQPAKLEDSAVYLCASSLYGQGDYEQYFGPGTRLTVT.

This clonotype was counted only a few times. Written as DNA, the CDR3 is TGTGCCAGCAGCCCCTACCGGACTAGCGGGGGGGCTTTAGGCACAGATACGCAGTATTTT. It specifies CASSPYRTSGGALGTDTQYF. The chain recombines TRBV3-1 with TRBJ2-3, with 15 nucleotides matching TRBD2. There are 20 residues in the CDR3. Germline V gene sequence: CDR1 LGHDT, CDR2 YNNKEL (reference sequence). After removal of 4 bases from V and 1 base from J, the junction contained 12 bases not matched to a gene.

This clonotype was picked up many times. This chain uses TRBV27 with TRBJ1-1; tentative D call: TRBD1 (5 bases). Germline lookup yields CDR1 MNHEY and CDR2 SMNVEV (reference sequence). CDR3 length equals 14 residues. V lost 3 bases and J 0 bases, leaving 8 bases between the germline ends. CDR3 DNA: TGTGCCAGCAGTTTGTGGGGGGTGAACACTGAAGCTTTCTTT. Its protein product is CASSLWGVNTEAFF.

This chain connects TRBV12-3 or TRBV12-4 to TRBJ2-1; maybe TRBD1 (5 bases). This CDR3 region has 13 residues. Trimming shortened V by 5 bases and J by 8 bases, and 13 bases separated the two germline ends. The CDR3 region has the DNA TGTGCCAGCAGTCACCTCTTAGGGGATGAGCAGTTCTTC. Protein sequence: CASSHLLGDEQFF.

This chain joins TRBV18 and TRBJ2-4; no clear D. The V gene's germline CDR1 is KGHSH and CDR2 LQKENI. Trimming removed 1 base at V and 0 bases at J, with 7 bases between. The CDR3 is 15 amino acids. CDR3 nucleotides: TGTGCCAGCTCACCACTAACACTAGCCAAAAACATTCAGTACTTC. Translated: CASSPLTLAKNIQYF.

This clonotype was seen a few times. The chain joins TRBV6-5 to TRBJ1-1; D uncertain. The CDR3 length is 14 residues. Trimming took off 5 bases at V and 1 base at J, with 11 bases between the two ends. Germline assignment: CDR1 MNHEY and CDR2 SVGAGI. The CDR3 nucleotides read TGTGCCAGCAGTCTAGTGGTGGGGAACACTGAAGCTTTCTTT. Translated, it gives CASSLVVGNTEAFF.

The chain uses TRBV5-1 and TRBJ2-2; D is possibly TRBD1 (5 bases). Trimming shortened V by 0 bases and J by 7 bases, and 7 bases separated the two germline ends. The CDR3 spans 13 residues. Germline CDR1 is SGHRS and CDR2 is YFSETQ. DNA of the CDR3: TGCGCCAGCAGCTTGGTCGACAGCGGGGAGCTGTTTTTT. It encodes CASSLVDSGELFF.

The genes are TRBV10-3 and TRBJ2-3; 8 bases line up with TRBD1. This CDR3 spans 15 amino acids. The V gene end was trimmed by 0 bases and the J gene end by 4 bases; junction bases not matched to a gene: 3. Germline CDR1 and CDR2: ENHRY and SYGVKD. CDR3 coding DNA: TGTGCCATCAGTGAGTCGTTACAGGGGGCAGATACGCAGTATTTT. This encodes CAISESLQGADTQYF.

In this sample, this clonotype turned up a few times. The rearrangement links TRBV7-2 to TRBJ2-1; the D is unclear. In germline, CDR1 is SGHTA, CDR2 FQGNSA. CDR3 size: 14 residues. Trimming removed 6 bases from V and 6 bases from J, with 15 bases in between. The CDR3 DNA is TGTGCCAGCAGTCCTGGGCCTACCTCCAATGAGCAGTTCTTC. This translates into CASSPGPTSNEQFF. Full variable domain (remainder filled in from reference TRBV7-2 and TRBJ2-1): GAGVSQSPSNKVTEKGKDVELRCDPISGHTALYWYRQSLGQGLEFLIYFQGNSAPDKSGLPSDRFSAERTGGSVSTLTIQRTQQEDSAVYLCASSPGPTSNEQFFGPGTRLTVL.

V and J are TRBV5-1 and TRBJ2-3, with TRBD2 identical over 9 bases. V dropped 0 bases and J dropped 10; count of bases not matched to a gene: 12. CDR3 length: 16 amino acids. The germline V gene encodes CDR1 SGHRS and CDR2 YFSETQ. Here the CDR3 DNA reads TGCGCCAGCAGCTTGGACGGGGCGGGAGGGCCTCCATCGCAGTATTTT. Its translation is CASSLDGAGGPPSQYF.

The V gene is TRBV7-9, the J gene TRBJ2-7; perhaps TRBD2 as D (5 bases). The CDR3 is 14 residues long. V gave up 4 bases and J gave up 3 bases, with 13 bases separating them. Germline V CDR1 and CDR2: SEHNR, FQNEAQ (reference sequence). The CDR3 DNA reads TGTGCCAGCAGCTCAGGCGGGCAGCTCTACGAGCAGTACTTC. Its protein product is CASSSGGQLYEQYF.

DNA for the CDR3: TGTGCCAGCAGCACATCGACCCGGACTGAAGCTTTCTTT. This encodes CASSTSTRTEAFF. The chain carries TRBV7-3 and TRBJ1-1; D gene ambiguous. V lost 5 bases and J 5 bases, leaving 12 bases between the germline ends. CDR3 size: 13 residues. Germline V gives CDR1 SGHTA, CDR2 FQGTGA.

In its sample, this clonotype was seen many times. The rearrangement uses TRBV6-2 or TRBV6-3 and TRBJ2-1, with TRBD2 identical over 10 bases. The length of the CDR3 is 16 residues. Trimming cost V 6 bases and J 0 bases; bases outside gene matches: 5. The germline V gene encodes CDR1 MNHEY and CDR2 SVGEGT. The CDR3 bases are TGTGCCAGCAGGACTAGCGGGTTTAGCTCCTACAATGAGCAGTTCTTC. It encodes CASRTSGFSSYNEQFF.

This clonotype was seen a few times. CDR3 protein: CASSLTGIGTQYF. CDR3 in DNA: TGTGCCAGCAGCCTCACAGGGATAGGTACGCAGTATTTT. The V and J genes are TRBV11-2 and TRBJ2-3, with D tentatively TRBD1 (6 bases). V lost 5 bases, J lost 8 bases, and 14 bases lay in between. CDR3 length: 13 residues. Germline V lookup: CDR1 SGHAT, CDR2 FQNNGV.

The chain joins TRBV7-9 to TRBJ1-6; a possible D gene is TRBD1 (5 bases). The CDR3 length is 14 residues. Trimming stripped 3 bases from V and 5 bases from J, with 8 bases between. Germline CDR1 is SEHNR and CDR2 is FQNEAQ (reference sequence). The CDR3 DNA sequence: TGTGCCAGCAGCTTCTGGGGGGATAATTCACCCCTCCACTTT. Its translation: CASSFWGDNSPLHF. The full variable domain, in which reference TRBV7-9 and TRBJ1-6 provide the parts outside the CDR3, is DTGVSQNPRHKITKRGQNVTFRCDPISEHNRLYWYRQTLGQGPEFLTYFQNEAQLEKSRLLSDRFSAERPKGSFSTLEIQRTEQGDSAMYLCASSFWGDNSPLHFGNGTRLTVT.

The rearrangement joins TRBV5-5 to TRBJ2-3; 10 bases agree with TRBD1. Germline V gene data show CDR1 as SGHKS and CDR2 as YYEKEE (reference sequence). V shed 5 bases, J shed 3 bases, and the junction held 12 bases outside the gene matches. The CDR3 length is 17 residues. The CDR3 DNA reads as TGTGCCAGCAGAGATATTTGGACAGGGGGAAGGACAGATACGCAGTATTTT. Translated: CASRDIWTGGRTDTQYF.

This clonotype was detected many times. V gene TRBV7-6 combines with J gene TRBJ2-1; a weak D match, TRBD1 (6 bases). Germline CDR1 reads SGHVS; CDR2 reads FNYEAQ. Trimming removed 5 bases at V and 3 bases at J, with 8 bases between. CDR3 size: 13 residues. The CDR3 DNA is TGTGCCAGCAGCGCGGACAGCTACAATGAGCAGTTCTTC. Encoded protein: CASSADSYNEQFF. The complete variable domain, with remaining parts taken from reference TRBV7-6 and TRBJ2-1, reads GAGVSQSPRYKVTKRGQDVALRCDPISGHVSLYWYRQALGQGPEFLTYFNYEAQQDKSGLPNDRFSAERPEGSISTLTIQRTEQRDSAMYRCASSADSYNEQFFGPGTRLTVL.

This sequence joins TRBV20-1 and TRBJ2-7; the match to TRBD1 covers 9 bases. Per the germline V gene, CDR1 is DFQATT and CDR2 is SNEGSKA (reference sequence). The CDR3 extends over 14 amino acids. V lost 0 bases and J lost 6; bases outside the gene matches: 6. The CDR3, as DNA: TGCAGTGCTAGAGAAGGGGGGACAGGGACCGAGCAGTACTTC. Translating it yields CSAREGGTGTEQYF.